The T cell receptor beta chain described here comes from a study of shared clonotypes between healthy human individuals. At the level of the study: The study enrolled a couple of women and a few men aged 18 to 49.

Each subset's genomic DNA was shared equally among a number of immunoSEQ plates. This table comes from immunoSEQ multiplex PCR, and its TCRdb copy is limited to in-frame clones, with some not included. Of more than 200,000 clones in the sample, 65% to 70% are singletons; the top ten hold around 10%. The V gene end was trimmed by 0 bases and the J gene end by 4 bases; junction bases not matched to a gene: 10. Germline CDR1 is MNHEY and CDR2 is SMNVEV (reference sequence). The length of the CDR3 is 18 residues. The clonotype originates from a man aged 25 to 40 in good health. This rearrangement joins TRBV27 to TRBJ2-3, with TRBD2 identical over 10 bases. Sequenced: memory CD4+ T cells sorted from blood. Documented subset: CD45RA-negative fraction. The CDR3 DNA reads as TGTGCCAGCAGTTTATCGATTTGGAGCGGGAGGGGTCCAGATACGCAGTATTTT. Its protein is CASSLSIWSGRGPDTQYF.